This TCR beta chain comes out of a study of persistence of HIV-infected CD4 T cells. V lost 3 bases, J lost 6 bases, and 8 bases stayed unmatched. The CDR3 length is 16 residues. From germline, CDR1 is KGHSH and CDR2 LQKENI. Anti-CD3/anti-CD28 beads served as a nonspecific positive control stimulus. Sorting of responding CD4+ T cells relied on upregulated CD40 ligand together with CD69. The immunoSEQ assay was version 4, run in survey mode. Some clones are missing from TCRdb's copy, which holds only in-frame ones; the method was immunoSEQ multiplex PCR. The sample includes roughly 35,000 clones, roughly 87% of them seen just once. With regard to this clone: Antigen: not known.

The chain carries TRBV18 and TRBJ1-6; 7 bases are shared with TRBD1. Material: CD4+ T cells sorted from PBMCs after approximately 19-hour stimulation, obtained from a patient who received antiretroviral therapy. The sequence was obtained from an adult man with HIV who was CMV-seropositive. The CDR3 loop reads CASSPGQIRSNSPLHF. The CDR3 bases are TGTGCCAGCTCACCGGGACAGATCCGATCTAATTCACCCCTCCACTTT.